This T cell receptor beta chain was recorded in a study of vaccination effects on CD4 cells after COVID-19. General observations from the study: Nearly all vaccine-induced clones in healthy recipients recognized only SARS-CoV-2. Whether induced by infection or by vaccine, clones showed marked clonal contraction late after vaccination.

The germline V and J ends were trimmed by 5 bases and 10 bases, with 17 bases remaining between them. This CDR3 is built from 13 residues. Comment on this clone: Its antigen is unidentified.

Antigen-specific CD4+ T cells were first expanded with viral peptide pools by the ViraFEST assay and only then sequenced. Cultured cells yielded isolated CD4+ T cells after 10 days. Each vaccine recipient was nucleocapsid antibody negative and had no prior SARS-CoV-2 infection. Profiled with immunoSEQ multiplex PCR; TCRdb holds only in-frame clones, not every one. The repertoire holds tens of thousands of clones, 81% seen once, with about 2.7% in the top ten. The source of this sequence is a human donor who received a COVID-19 vaccine. This chain uses TRBV12-3 or TRBV12-4 with TRBJ1-2; D perhaps matches TRBD1 (5 bases). The sequencing used CD4+ T cells from PBMCs cultured with HCoV-229E spike peptides, collected before COVID-19 vaccination. The CDR3 protein is CASSHRDVGTYTF. The CDR3 nucleotides read TGTGCCAGCAGTCACCGGGACGTCGGGACCTACACCTTC.